The 13 T cell receptor beta chains reported below all come from one sample, sequenced in a study of blood T cell repertoires in COVID-19. Assay: immunoSEQ multiplex PCR; the TCRdb copy retains only in-frame clones and omits some. The data hold 250,000 to 350,000 clones, with around 90% observed a single time. The sequenced sample consisted of peripheral blood. The receptor source for this set is a woman aged 50 to 60 who had recovered from COVID-19.

The rearrangement links TRBV5-6 to TRBJ1-4; D is unresolved. Germline V gene data show CDR1 as SGHDT and CDR2 as YYEEEE. Trimming removed 3 bases from V and 6 bases from J, with 12 bases in between. The CDR3 covers 14 residues. The CDR3 DNA follows: TGTGCCAGCAGCTGGCCAGGTAACGATGAAAAACTGTTTTTT. Protein: CASSWPGNDEKLFF.

V usage is TRBV5-1 and J usage is TRBJ2-1, with 9 bases aligning to TRBD1. J gave up 3 bases and V 0 bases, and 4 bases lay outside the gene matches. The CDR3 has 16 residues. Germline V CDR1 and CDR2: SGHRS, YFSETQ. The CDR3 nucleotides read TGCGCCAGCAGCTTGGTAGGGACAGGGATCTACAATGAGCAGTTCTTC. It specifies CASSLVGTGIYNEQFF.

V and J are TRBV6-5 and TRBJ2-5; 10 bases agree with TRBD2. Germline V CDR1 and CDR2: MNHEY, SVGAGI. The CDR3 runs 15 residues. Trimming at V came to 5 bases and at J to 6 bases, leaving 9 bases not matched to a gene. The CDR3 region has the DNA TGTGCCAGCAGTCCGAGCGGGAGGGCCATGAAGACCCAGTACTTC. Residues: CASSPSGRAMKTQYF.

The J gene is TRBJ1-1, the V gene TRBV5-1, with D possibly matching TRBD1 (6 bases). Trimming shortened V by 4 bases and J by 2 bases, and 12 bases separated the two germline ends. The CDR3 totals 14 residues. CDR1 is SGHRS and CDR2 is YFSETQ in the germline V gene. The DNA of the CDR3 is TGCGCCAGCAGCCGACAGGAGTTCAACACTGAAGCTTTCTTT. Its translation: CASSRQEFNTEAFF.

The V gene is TRBV24-1, the J gene TRBJ2-1; D possibly corresponds to TRBD1 (6 bases). Germline V gene data show CDR1 as KGHDR and CDR2 as SFDVKD. The CDR3 spans 14 residues. The germline V and J ends were trimmed by 3 bases and 10 bases, with 15 bases remaining between them. The DNA of the CDR3 is TGTGCCACCAGTGATGCGCCGACAGGCGGCGAGCAGTTCTTC. Its translation: CATSDAPTGGEQFF.

The chain has TRBV9 and TRBJ1-1; a possible D gene is TRBD1 (5 bases). Germline CDR1 is SGDLS and CDR2 is YYNGEE. CDR3 length: 13 amino acids. Between the trimmed V and J ends, which lost 7 bases and 6 bases, there was a span of 16 bases. CDR3: CASSVGGVAEAFF. The CDR3 nucleotides are TGTGCCAGCTCGGTAGGAGGGGTGGCTGAAGCTTTCTTT.

The rearrangement uses TRBV5-1 and TRBJ2-3, with a tentative D call TRBD1 (5 bases). Trimming took 0 bases from V and 2 from J, leaving 7 bases between them. In germline, CDR1 is SGHRS, CDR2 YFSETQ. The CDR3 extends over 14 amino acids. The CDR3 DNA follows: TGCGCCAGCAGCTTGGGGGGCTCCACAGATACGCAGTATTTT. Encoded protein: CASSLGGSTDTQYF.

This sequence joins TRBV10-3 and TRBJ2-3; 8 bases agree with TRBD2. The CDR3 runs to 13 residues. V shed 10 bases, J shed 6 bases, and the junction held 9 bases outside the gene matches. CDR1 is ENHRY and CDR2 is SYGVKD in the germline V gene. The CDR3 nucleotides are TGTGCCAGCGCCCGGGAGGGCCGCGATACGCAGTATTTT. Protein: CASAREGRDTQYF.

The gene calls are TRBV15 and TRBJ2-1; 8 bases match TRBD2. This CDR3 comprises 16 residues. Trimming at V came to 3 bases and at J to 6 bases, leaving 10 bases not matched to a gene. Per the germline V gene, CDR1 is LNHNV and CDR2 is YYDKDF (reference sequence). CDR3 in DNA: TGTGCCACCAGCAGGAATCCGGGACTAGTCCGCAATGAGCAGTTCTTC. Translating it yields CATSRNPGLVRNEQFF.

This chain connects TRBV9 to TRBJ2-7; tentative D call: TRBD1 (6 bases). CDR1 is SGDLS, CDR2 YYNGEE, per germline. Trimming pared 4 bases from V and 6 bases from J, leaving 20 bases between. This CDR3 has 15 amino acids. The CDR3 loop is CASSPPGDPAGEQYF. The CDR3 nucleotides are TGTGCCAGCAGCCCCCCAGGGGACCCGGCTGGCGAGCAGTACTTC.

This sequence joins TRBV29-1 and TRBJ2-5; D possibly corresponds to TRBD1 (5 bases). This CDR3 is 14 amino acids long. V lost 6 bases and J 2 bases, leaving 16 bases between the germline ends. Germline assignment: CDR1 SQVTM and CDR2 ANQGSEA. In DNA form, the CDR3 reads TGCAGCGTCCGAAGTCCGACAGCGCAAGAGACCCAGTACTTC. It specifies CSVRSPTAQETQYF.

The CDR3 DNA reads TGCAGCGCAGTTTCGTTGCGCCGGGAGCTGTTTTTT. Translating it yields CSAVSLRRELFF. The rearrangement joins TRBV29-1 to TRBJ2-2; D not certain. Trimming pared 7 bases from V and 9 bases from J, leaving 15 bases between. This CDR3 spans 12 amino acids. The germline CDR1 and CDR2 sequences are SQVTM and ANQGSEA.

The rearrangement uses TRBV2 and TRBJ2-1; 10 nucleotides agree with TRBD2. The germline V gene has CDR1 SNHLY and CDR2 FYNNEI. The CDR3 has 16 amino acids. V trimming: 1 base; J trimming: 5 bases; junction bases outside the gene matches: 5. Here the CDR3 reads CASSEGSLAGDNEQFF. The CDR3 nucleotides are TGTGCCAGCAGTGAAGGTAGTCTAGCGGGGGACAATGAGCAGTTCTTC.